This TCR beta chain was obtained from a study of blood T cell repertoires in COVID-19. The wider study: Acute-phase and convalescent COVID-19 samples originated in the United States, Italy and Spain.

TCRdb's copy holds only in-frame clones and misses some; the assay was immunoSEQ multiplex PCR. The table lists nearly 110,000 clones, 80% to 85% of them singletons. The sequenced sample consisted of peripheral blood. This clonotype originated in a human donor in a cohort sampled during active COVID-19.

CDR3 bases: TGTGCCACCTCAGATCCGAATACGCAGTATTTT. It codes for CATSDPNTQYF. The genes are TRBV6-5 and TRBJ2-3; D remains unclear. Germline CDR1 reads MNHEY; CDR2 reads SVGAGI. This CDR3 region has 11 residues. Trimming removed 10 bases from V and 7 bases from J, with 12 bases in between.